The sequence of this T cell receptor beta chain was determined in a study of post-analysis software for immune sequencing data (dated by TCRdb to 2014 to 2015). Study-level background: The recorded disease courses included relapsing-remitting, secondary progressive and progressive-relapsing multiple sclerosis, and some patients had no subtype annotation. The patient repertoires were set against under 12 previously published healthy control repertoires from donors whose ages ranged from roughly 6 to 27 years. A subset of samples was prepared in parallel using single-end sample barcoding, then pooled and co-amplified after Illumina adapter ligation.

Measured from the cysteine to the phenylalanine, the CDR3 is 14 residues long. The CDR3 DNA has 42 bases and is translated from base 1. CDR1 and CDR2 (DFQATT, SNEGSKA) derive from the germline V gene (reference sequence). V lost 6 bases and J lost 5 bases, and the count of bases not matched to a germline gene is 10. What the research found in general, with its limitations: Compared with controls, multiple sclerosis patients had significantly lower normalized Chao1 diversity, a finding suggesting substantial peripheral T-cell clonal expansion. When samples were clustered directly using the F measure, samples prepared in the same batch co-clustered strongly, which prompted a batch-effect correction. The multiple sclerosis patient group was slightly younger than the control group. Significantly higher frequencies in patients than in controls were found for several TRBV segments, including TRBV5-6, TRBV5-1 and TRBV20-1.

To note about this clonotype: Its target antigen remains unknown. Per-nucleotide qualities are absent, and no much larger clonotype sits a single base away.

To demonstrate the VDJtools post-analysis software, the study profiled TCR beta repertoires from the peripheral blood of about 13 young patients with multiple sclerosis. The multiple sclerosis patients were children and adolescents between roughly 6 and 17 years of age. The protocol used for the library was PCR. Sequencing relied on an Illumina HiSeq 2500. Unique molecular identifiers were incorporated into TCR beta cDNA libraries to reduce PCR and sequencing biases. Approximately 500,000 cDNA molecules were obtained per 1 to 10 million input T cells, so each molecule approximated one T cell. The patient libraries were prepared and sequenced with the same protocol used for the earlier healthy control dataset. Within a given batch, samples were prepared together, multiplexed and sequenced on the same HiSeq lane. The study's processing was this. Raw barcoded reads were processed with MIGEC, discarding single-read molecular identifier groups before consensus assembly and CDR3 extraction. VDJtools was used for post-analysis of the clonotype tables, with diversity normalized by down-sampling every dataset to the smallest sample size. Repertoire overlap clustering matched CDR3 amino acid but not nucleotide sequences to correct batch-related cross-sample contamination. TCRdb reanalyzed the raw reads on its own, using fastp at Q25 for trimming and MiXCR for clone calling, and kept in-frame beta chains. CDR3 protein sequences are deduplicated, and each keeps its most common genes and DNA. TCRdb, rather than the study authors, made the V and J calls. This sample comprises roughly 580,000 distinct CDR3 sequences, around 40% of them detected only once. About 1.8% of the sample lies in the top ten.

The receptor comes from a girl aged 10 to 17 with multiple sclerosis. Sequenced: blood. The V and J genes are TRBV20-1 and TRBJ1-1; TRBD1 matches 9 bases in the middle. The sequenced DNA is TGCAGTGCCGCTCTACAGGGGGCGCATACTGAAGCTTTCTTT. Its translation is CSAALQGAHTEAFF.